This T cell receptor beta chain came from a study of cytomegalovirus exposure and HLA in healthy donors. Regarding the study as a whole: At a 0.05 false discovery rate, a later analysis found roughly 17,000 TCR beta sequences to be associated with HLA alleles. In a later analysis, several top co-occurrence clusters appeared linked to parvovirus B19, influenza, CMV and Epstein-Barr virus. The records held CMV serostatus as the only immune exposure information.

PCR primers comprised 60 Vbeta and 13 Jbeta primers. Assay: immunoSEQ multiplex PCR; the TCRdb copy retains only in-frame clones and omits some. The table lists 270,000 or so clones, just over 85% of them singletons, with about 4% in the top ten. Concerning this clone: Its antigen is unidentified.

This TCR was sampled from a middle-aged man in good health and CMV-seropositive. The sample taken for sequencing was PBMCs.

CDR3 sequence reads: CASSSRQASGSVMGYEQYF. CDR3 sequence (DNA): TGCGCCAGCAGCTCTCGCCAGGCTAGCGGGAGTGTCATGGGCTACGAGCAGTACTTC. The chain recombines TRBV5-1 with TRBJ2-7; 10 positions agree with TRBD2. The ends lost 3 bases at V and 3 bases at J; junction bases unmatched: 18. Germline loops: CDR1 SGHRS, CDR2 YFSETQ. The CDR3 has 19 amino acids.